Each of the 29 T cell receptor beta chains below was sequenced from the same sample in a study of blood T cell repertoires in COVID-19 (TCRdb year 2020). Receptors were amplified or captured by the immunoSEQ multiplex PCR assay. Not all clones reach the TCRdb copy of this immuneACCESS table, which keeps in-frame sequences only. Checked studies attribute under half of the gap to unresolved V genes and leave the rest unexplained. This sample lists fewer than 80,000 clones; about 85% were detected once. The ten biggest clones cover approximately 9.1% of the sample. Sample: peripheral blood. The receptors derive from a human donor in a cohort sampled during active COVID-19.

As DNA, the CDR3 is TGTGCCAGCAGCTCTTTAGCGGGGGGGAACACCGGGGAGCTGTTTTTT. The encoded protein is CASSSLAGGNTGELFF. The chain joins TRBV5-5 to TRBJ2-2; TRBD2 agrees at 10 bases. With V trimmed by 3 bases and J by 1 base, 3 bases remained unmatched. Germline V gives CDR1 SGHKS, CDR2 YYEKEE (reference sequence). This CDR3 has 16 amino acids.

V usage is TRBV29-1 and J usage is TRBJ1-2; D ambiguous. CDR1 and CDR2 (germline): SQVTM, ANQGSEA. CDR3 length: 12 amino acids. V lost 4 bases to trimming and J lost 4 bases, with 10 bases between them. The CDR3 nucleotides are TGCAGCGTTGGTGACACCACCTATGGCTACACCTTC. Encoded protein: CSVGDTTYGYTF.

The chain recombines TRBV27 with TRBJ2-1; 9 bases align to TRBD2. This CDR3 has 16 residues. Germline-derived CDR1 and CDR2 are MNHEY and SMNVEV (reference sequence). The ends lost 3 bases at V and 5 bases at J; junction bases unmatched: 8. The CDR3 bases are TGTGCCAGCAGTTTTTTCGGGCTAGCGGGGAACAATGAGCAGTTCTTC. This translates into CASSFFGLAGNNEQFF.

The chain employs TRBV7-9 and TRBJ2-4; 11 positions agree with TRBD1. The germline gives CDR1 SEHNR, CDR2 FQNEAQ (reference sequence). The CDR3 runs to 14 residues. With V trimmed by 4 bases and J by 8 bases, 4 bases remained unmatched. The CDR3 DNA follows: TGTGCCAGCAGCTCGGGACAGGGGGAATACATTCAGTACTTC. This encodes CASSSGQGEYIQYF.

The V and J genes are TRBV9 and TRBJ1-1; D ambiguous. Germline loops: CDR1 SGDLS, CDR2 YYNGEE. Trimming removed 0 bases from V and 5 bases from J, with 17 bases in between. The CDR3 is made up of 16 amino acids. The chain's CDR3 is CASSVGGRLARTEAFF. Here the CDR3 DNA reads TGTGCCAGCAGCGTAGGAGGGAGGTTGGCGAGGACTGAAGCTTTCTTT.

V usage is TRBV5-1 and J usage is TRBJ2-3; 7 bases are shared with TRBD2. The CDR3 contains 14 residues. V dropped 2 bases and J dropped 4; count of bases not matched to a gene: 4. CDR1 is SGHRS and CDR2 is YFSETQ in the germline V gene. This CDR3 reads CASSLLASPDTQYF. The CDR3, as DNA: TGCGCCAGCAGCTTACTAGCGAGTCCAGATACGCAGTATTTT.

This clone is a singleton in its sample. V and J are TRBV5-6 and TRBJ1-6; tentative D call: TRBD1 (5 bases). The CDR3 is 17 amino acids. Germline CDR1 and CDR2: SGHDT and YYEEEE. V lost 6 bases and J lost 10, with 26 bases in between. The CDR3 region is CASTQTLLSTGLSPLHF. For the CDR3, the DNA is TGTGCCAGCACCCAGACCTTACTATCCACAGGTCTATCACCCCTCCACTTT.

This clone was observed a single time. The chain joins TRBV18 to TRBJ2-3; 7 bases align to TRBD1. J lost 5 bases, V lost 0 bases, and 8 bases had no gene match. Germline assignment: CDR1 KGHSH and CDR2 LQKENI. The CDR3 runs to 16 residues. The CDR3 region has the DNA TGTGCCAGCTCACCACCGATACAGGGGTTTTTAGATACGCAGTATTTT. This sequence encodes CASSPPIQGFLDTQYF.

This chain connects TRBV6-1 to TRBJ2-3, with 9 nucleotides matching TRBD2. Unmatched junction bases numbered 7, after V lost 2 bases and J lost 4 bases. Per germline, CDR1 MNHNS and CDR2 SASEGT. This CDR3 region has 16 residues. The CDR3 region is CASSESVGGGADTQYF. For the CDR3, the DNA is TGTGCCAGCAGTGAATCCGTTGGCGGGGGGGCAGATACGCAGTATTTT.

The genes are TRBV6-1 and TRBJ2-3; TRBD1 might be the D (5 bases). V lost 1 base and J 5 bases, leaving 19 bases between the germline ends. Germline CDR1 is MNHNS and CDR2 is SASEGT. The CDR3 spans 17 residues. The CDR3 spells CASSEVLLGGRGDTQYF. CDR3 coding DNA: TGTGCCAGCAGTGAAGTTTTGCTCGGCGGAAGGGGAGATACGCAGTATTTT.

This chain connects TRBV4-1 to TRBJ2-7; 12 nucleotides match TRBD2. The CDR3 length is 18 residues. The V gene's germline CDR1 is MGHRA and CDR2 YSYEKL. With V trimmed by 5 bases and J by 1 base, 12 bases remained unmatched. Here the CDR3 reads CASSSFHLTSGGSYEQYF. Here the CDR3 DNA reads TGCGCCAGCAGCTCGTTCCACCTGACTAGCGGGGGATCCTACGAGCAGTACTTC.

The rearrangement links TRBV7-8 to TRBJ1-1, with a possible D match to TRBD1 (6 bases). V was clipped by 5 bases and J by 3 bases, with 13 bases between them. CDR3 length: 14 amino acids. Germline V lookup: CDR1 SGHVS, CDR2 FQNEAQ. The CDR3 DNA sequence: TGTGCCAGCAGCACAGGACAGCCGTACACTGAAGCTTTCTTT. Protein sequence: CASSTGQPYTEAFF.

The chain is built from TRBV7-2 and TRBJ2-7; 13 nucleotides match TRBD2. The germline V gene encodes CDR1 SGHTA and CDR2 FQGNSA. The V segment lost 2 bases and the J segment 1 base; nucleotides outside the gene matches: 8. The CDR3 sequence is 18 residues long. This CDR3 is CASSLYATSGGGSYEQYF. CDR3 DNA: TGTGCCAGCAGCTTATACGCCACTAGCGGGGGGGGTTCCTACGAGCAGTACTTC.

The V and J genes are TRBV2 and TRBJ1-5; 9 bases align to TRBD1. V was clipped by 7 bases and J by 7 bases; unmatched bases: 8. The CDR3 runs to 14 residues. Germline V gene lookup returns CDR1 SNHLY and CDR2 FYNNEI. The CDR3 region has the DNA TGTGCCAGCACCACAACAGGGGGCGGACAGCCCCAGCATTTT. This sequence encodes CASTTTGGGQPQHF.

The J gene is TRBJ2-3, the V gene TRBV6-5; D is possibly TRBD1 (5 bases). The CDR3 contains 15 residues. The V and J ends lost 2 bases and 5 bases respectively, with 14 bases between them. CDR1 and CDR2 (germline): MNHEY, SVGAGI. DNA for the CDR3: TGTGCCAGCAGTTACCGGGCAGGGTTTAAAGATACGCAGTATTTT. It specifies CASSYRAGFKDTQYF.

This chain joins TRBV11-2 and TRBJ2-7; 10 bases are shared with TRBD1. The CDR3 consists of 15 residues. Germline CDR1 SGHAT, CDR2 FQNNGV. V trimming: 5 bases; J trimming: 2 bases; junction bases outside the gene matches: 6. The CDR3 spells CASSLTGQGTYEQYF. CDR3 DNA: TGTGCCAGCAGCCTTACGGGACAGGGGACCTACGAGCAGTACTTC.

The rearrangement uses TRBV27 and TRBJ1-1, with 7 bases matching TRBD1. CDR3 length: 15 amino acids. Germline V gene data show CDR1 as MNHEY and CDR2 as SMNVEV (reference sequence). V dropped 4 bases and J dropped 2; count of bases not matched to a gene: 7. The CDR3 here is CASSYRTGTNTEAFF. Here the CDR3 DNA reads TGTGCCAGCAGTTACCGGACAGGAACTAACACTGAAGCTTTCTTT.

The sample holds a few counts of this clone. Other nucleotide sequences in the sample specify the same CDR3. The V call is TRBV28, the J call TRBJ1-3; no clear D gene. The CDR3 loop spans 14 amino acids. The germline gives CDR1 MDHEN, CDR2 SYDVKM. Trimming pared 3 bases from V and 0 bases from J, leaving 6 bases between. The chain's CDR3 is CASSLGNSGNTIYF. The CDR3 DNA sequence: TGTGCCAGCAGTTTGGGCAACTCTGGAAACACCATATATTTT.

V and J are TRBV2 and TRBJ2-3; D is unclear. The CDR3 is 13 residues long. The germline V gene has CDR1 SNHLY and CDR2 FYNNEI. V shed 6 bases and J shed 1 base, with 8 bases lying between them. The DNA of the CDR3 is TGTGCCAGCAGGGAGCTGCGCACAGATACGCAGTATTTT. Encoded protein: CASRELRTDTQYF. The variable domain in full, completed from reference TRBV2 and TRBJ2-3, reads EPEVTQTPSHQVTQMGQEVILRCVPISNHLYFYWYRQILGQKVEFLVSFYNNEISEKSEIFDDQFSVERPDGSNFTLKIRSTKLEDSAMYFCASRELRTDTQYFGPGTRLTVL.

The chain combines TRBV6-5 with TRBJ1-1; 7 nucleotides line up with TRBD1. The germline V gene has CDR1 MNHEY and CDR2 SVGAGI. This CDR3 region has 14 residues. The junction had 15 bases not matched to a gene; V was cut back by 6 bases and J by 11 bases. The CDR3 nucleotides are TGTGCCAGCAGAGGGGTACAGGGGCCCATCCTGGCTTTCTTT. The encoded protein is CASRGVQGPILAFF.

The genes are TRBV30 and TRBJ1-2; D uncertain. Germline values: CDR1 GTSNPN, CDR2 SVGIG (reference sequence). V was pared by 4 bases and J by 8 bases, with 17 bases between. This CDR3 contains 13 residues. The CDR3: CAWTAGLDVGYTF. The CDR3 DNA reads TGTGCCTGGACCGCGGGTCTCGATGTGGGCTACACCTTC.

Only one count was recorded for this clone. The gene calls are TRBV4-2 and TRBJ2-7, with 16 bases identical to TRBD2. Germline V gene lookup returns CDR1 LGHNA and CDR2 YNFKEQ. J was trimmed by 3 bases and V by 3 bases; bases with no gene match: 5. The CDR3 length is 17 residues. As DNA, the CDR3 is TGTGCCAGCAGCCACGGGACTAGCGGGAGGGCCATCTACGAGCAGTACTTC. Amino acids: CASSHGTSGRAIYEQYF.

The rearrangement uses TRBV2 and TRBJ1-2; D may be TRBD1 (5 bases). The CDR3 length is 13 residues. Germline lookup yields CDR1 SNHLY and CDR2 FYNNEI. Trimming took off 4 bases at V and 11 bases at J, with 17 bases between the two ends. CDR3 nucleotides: TGTGCCAGCAGTGTGGGCAGGGCGCTGGGTTACACCTTC. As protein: CASSVGRALGYTF.

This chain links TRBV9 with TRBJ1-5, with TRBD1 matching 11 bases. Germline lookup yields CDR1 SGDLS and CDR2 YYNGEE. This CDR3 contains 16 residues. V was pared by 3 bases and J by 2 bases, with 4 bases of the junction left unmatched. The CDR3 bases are TGTGCCAGCAGCGCCGGGACAGGGGGGGGCAATCAGCCCCAGCATTTT. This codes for CASSAGTGGGNQPQHF.

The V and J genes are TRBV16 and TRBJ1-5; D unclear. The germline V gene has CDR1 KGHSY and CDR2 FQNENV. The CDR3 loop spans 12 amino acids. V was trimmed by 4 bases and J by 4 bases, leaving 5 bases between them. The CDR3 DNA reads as TGTGCCAGCAGCCCCTATAATCAGCCCCAGCATTTT. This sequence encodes CASSPYNQPQHF. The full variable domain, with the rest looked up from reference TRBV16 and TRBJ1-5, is GEEVAQTPKHLVRGEGQKAKLYCAPIKGHSYVFWYQQVLKNEFKFLISFQNENVFDETGMPKERFSAKCLPNSPCSLEIQATKLEDSAVYFCASSPYNQPQHFGDGTRLSIL.

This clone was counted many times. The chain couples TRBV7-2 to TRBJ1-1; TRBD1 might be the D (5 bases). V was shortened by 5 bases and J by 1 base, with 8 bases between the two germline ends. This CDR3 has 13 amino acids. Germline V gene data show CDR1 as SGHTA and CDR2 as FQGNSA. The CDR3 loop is CASSRQRNTEAFF. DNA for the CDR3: TGTGCCAGCAGCCGACAGAGGAACACTGAAGCTTTCTTT.

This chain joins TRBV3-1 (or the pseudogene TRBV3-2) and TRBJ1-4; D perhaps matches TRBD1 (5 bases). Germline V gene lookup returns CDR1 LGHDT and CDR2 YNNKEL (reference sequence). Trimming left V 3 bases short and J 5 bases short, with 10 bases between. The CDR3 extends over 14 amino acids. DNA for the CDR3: TGTGCCAGCAGCCACCGACAGTACAATGAAAAACTGTTTTTT. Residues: CASSHRQYNEKLFF.

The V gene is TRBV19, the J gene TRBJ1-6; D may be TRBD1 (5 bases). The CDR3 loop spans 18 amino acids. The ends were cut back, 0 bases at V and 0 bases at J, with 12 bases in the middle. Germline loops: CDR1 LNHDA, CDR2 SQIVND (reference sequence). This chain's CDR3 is CASSIDLQVSSYNSPLHF. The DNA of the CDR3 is TGTGCCAGTAGTATAGATCTACAGGTTAGCTCCTATAATTCACCCCTCCACTTT.

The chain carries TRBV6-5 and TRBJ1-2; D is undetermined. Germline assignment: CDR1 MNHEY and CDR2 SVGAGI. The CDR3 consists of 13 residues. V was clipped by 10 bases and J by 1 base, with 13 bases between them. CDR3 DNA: TGTGCCACCGGCAGGCGCTATAACTATGGCTACACCTTC. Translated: CATGRRYNYGYTF.